These 11 T cell receptor beta chains came from one sample sequenced in a study of identical twins. TCRdb re-analysed the 5' RACE reads in MiXCR, keeping a single row per CDR3 protein. The sample shows some 330,000 distinct CDR3 sequences, roughly 9% of them seen only once. The sequenced sample consisted of naive T cells sorted from blood. Receptor source: a woman in her fifties or sixties in good health.

This clonotype was picked up many times. V and J are TRBV4-2 and TRBJ2-1; a weak D match, TRBD2 (5 bases). Germline values: CDR1 LGHNA, CDR2 YNFKEQ. CDR3 length: 16 amino acids. Deletions cut 4 bases from V and 2 bases from J, with 15 bases between. CDR3 in DNA: TGTGCCAGCAGCCGCAGGAGCGGTCGCACCTACAATGAGCAGTTCTTC. Residues: CASSRRSGRTYNEQFF.

This clonotype was seen more than once but under ten times. The chain combines TRBV13 with TRBJ2-1, with D uncertain. Trimming took 3 bases from V and 4 from J, leaving 13 bases between them. There are 15 residues in the CDR3. Germline loops: CDR1 PRHDT, CDR2 FYEKMQ (reference sequence). The CDR3 region is CASSFPRDSYNEQFF. In DNA form, the CDR3 reads TGTGCCAGCAGCTTTCCGAGAGATTCATACAATGAGCAGTTCTTC. The variable domain in full, completed from reference TRBV13 and TRBJ2-1, reads AAGVIQSPRHLIKEKRETATLKCYPIPRHDTVYWYQQGPGQDPQFLISFYEKMQSDKGSIPDRFSAQQFSDYHSELNMSSLELGDSALYFCASSFPRDSYNEQFFGPGTRLTVL.

This clonotype was seen repeatedly, ten times or more. The chain uses TRBV5-1 and TRBJ2-1; D gene unclear. Germline V CDR1 and CDR2: SGHRS, YFSETQ. The length of the CDR3 is 11 residues. V was cut by 0 bases and J by 8 bases, with 3 bases left in between. The CDR3 reads CASSLEYEQFF. CDR3 bases: TGCGCCAGCAGCTTGGAATATGAGCAGTTCTTC.

This clonotype was observed a handful of times. The chain is built from TRBV4-2 and TRBJ2-2; D is possibly TRBD1 or TRBD2 (5 bases each). The CDR3 loop spans 14 amino acids. The V gene lost 1 base and the J gene lost 7 bases, with 10 bases spanning the gap. Germline assignment: CDR1 LGHNA and CDR2 YNFKEQ. CDR3 residues: CASSQVWGFGELFF. The CDR3, as DNA: TGTGCCAGCAGCCAAGTGTGGGGGTTCGGGGAGCTGTTTTTT.

This clonotype was picked up many times. The chain is built from TRBV5-5 and TRBJ2-7, with TRBD1 as a possible D gene (6 bases). Looked up from germline, CDR1 is SGHKS and CDR2 is YYEKEE (reference sequence). The V end was cut by 2 bases, the J end by 5 bases, with 14 bases between. CDR3 length: 14 amino acids. The CDR3 is CASSFYRAYHEQYF. Here the CDR3 DNA reads TGTGCCAGCAGCTTTTACAGGGCTTACCACGAGCAGTACTTC.

Ten or more counts support this clonotype. The V and J genes are TRBV5-1 and TRBJ1-2; D is undetermined. Germline lookup yields CDR1 SGHRS and CDR2 YFSETQ. This CDR3 comprises 15 residues. The ends were cut back, 4 bases at V and 4 bases at J, with 17 bases in the middle. The CDR3 spells CASSPSTGRSYGYTF. Written as DNA, the CDR3 is TGCGCCAGCAGCCCGTCCACGGGTCGGTCCTATGGCTACACCTTC.

This sequence joins TRBV7-8 and TRBJ2-4; 7 nucleotides match TRBD1. The CDR3 totals 15 residues. From germline, CDR1 is SGHVS and CDR2 FQNEAQ. The ends lost 5 bases at V and 2 bases at J; junction bases unmatched: 6. The CDR3 sequence is CASSPLGQTKNIQYF. The CDR3 nucleotides read TGTGCCAGCAGCCCCCTGGGACAGACCAAAAACATTCAGTACTTC.

In this sample, this clonotype turned up a few times. The chain uses TRBV29-1 and TRBJ1-1; 7 bases match TRBD1. CDR3 length: 12 residues. V was pared by 3 bases and J by 4 bases, with 2 bases of the junction left unmatched. Germline values: CDR1 SQVTM, CDR2 ANQGSEA. CDR3 sequence reads: CSVDRGATEAFF. The CDR3 region has the DNA TGCAGCGTTGACAGGGGGGCCACTGAAGCTTTCTTT.

Many counts were recorded for this clonotype. J is TRBJ2-1 and V is TRBV10-3, with TRBD2 matching over 8 bases. V trimming: 4 bases; J trimming: 1 base; junction bases outside the gene matches: 3. In germline, CDR1 is ENHRY, CDR2 SYGVKD. The CDR3 is made up of 15 amino acids. DNA for the CDR3: TGTGCCATCAGTGCGGGGGGGACTTCCTACAATGAGCAGTTCTTC. It translates to CAISAGGTSYNEQFF.

The V call is TRBV10-1, the J call TRBJ2-2; D remains unclear. The CDR3 totals 15 residues. The V end lost 4 bases, the J end lost 4 bases, and 13 bases lay between the germline ends. CDR1 WNHNN and CDR2 SYGVQD come from the germline V gene (reference sequence). The chain's CDR3 is CASSVSRAGTGELFF. DNA of the CDR3: TGCGCCAGCAGTGTTTCAAGGGCCGGCACCGGGGAGCTGTTTTTT.

This clonotype was counted many times. The V gene is TRBV12-3 or TRBV12-4, the J gene TRBJ2-3; D is ambiguous. V lost 6 bases to trimming and J lost 10 bases, with 14 bases between them. The CDR3 spans 12 residues. In nucleotides, the CDR3 is TGTGCCAGCAGCCCTCGGCGGACGGCGCAGTATTTT. It translates to CASSPRRTAQYF.